The 21 T cell receptor beta chains below all came from one sample that was sequenced in a study of blood T cell repertoires in COVID-19. Produced via immunoSEQ multiplex PCR; TCRdb's table is partial and in-frame only. The sample lists 180,000 or so clones; 88% were seen once. The sample taken for sequencing was peripheral blood. Source of these receptors: a woman aged 25-40 years with acute or convalescent COVID-19.

J is TRBJ2-5 and V is TRBV14, with 9 bases aligning to TRBD1. The CDR3 is 17 amino acids. CDR1 is SGHDN and CDR2 is FVKESK in the germline V gene. Trimming at V came to 2 bases and at J to 5 bases, leaving 12 bases not matched to a gene. The CDR3 sequence is CASSQRRGTGWWETQYF. CDR3 coding DNA: TGTGCCAGCAGCCAACGCCGCGGGACAGGGTGGTGGGAGACCCAGTACTTC.

The V gene is TRBV28, the J gene TRBJ1-5; the D gene is possibly TRBD1 (6 bases). Germline V CDR1 and CDR2: MDHEN, SYDVKM. Trimming removed 6 bases from V and 0 bases from J, with 12 bases in between. The CDR3 spans 15 residues. The CDR3 sequence: CASSRTVGSNQPQHF. The CDR3 nucleotides read TGTGCCAGCAGCCGGACAGTAGGTAGCAATCAGCCCCAGCATTTT.

The chain couples TRBV6-5 to TRBJ1-4; 11 nucleotides match TRBD1. The germline V gene encodes CDR1 MNHEY and CDR2 SVGAGI. After removal of 0 bases from V and 8 bases from J, the junction contained 2 bases not matched to a gene. The CDR3 extends over 15 amino acids. CDR3 sequence (DNA): TGTGCCAGCAGTTACTCAGGGACAGGGGGAGAAAAACTGTTTTTT. This translates into CASSYSGTGGEKLFF.

This clone has a single count. V and J are TRBV7-9 and TRBJ2-1; D call uncertain. The CDR3 is made up of 12 amino acids. The ends were cut back, 1 base at V and 6 bases at J, with 4 bases in the middle. Germline CDR1 reads SEHNR; CDR2 reads FQNEAQ (reference sequence). CDR3 in amino acids: CASSLVFNEQFF. CDR3 bases: TGTGCCAGCAGCTTAGTCTTCAATGAGCAGTTCTTC.

This clone was observed once. This chain joins TRBV7-9 and TRBJ1-5; D remains ambiguous. V lost 1 base and J lost 9, with 10 bases in between. Per germline, CDR1 SEHNR and CDR2 FQNEAQ (reference sequence). CDR3 length: 13 residues. CDR3 residues: CASSLGPERPQHF. CDR3 nucleotide sequence: TGTGCCAGCAGCTTAGGGCCCGAACGGCCCCAGCATTTT.

The chain carries TRBV12-3 or TRBV12-4 and TRBJ2-7; the D gene is possibly TRBD2 (5 bases). Between the trimmed V and J ends, which lost 6 bases and 7 bases, there was a span of 16 bases. The CDR3 loop spans 13 amino acids. This chain's CDR3 is CASSHSLVREQYF. Here the CDR3 DNA reads TGTGCCAGCAGCCACTCACTAGTCAGAGAGCAGTACTTC.

The chain couples TRBV28 to TRBJ2-3, with 8 bases identical to TRBD2. The J segment lost 0 bases and the V segment lost 4 bases, leaving 6 bases of the junction unmatched. The V gene's germline CDR1 is MDHEN and CDR2 SYDVKM. The CDR3 is 16 amino acids. The CDR3 loop reads CASSSSGRPSTDTQYF. CDR3 nucleotides: TGTGCCAGCAGTTCCAGCGGGAGACCCAGCACAGATACGCAGTATTTT.

This clone was observed a single time. The genes are TRBV28 and TRBJ2-3, with 9 bases aligning to TRBD1. Germline CDR1 and CDR2: MDHEN and SYDVKM. The CDR3 consists of 14 residues. V dropped 6 bases and J dropped 5; count of bases not matched to a gene: 6. CDR3 coding DNA: TGTGCCAGCAGAAGACAGGGGGACGGAGATACGCAGTATTTT. As protein: CASRRQGDGDTQYF.

CDR3 amino acids: CASSEEARALMNTEAFF. In DNA form, the CDR3 reads TGTGCCAGCAGTGAAGAGGCCAGGGCATTGATGAACACTGAAGCTTTCTTT. V and J are TRBV6-1 and TRBJ1-1, with a tentative D call TRBD1 (5 bases). The ends were cut back, 1 base at V and 0 bases at J, with 15 bases in the middle. The germline V gene has CDR1 MNHNS and CDR2 SASEGT. This CDR3 comprises 17 residues.

The chain is built from TRBV28 and TRBJ2-2; D possibly corresponds to TRBD1 (6 bases). V lost 10 bases to trimming and J lost 4 bases, with 13 bases between them. The length of the CDR3 is 13 residues. Germline loops: CDR1 MDHEN, CDR2 SYDVKM. CDR3 coding DNA: TGTGCCACTCAGAGACAGGCCACCGGGGAGCTGTTTTTT. Protein: CATQRQATGELFF. Complete variable domain (other parts from reference TRBV28 and TRBJ2-2): DVKVTQSSRYLVKRTGEKVFLECVQDMDHENMFWYRQDPGLGLRLIYFSYDVKMKEKGDIPEGYSVSREKKERFSLILESASTNQTSMYLCATQRQATGELFFGEGSRLTVL.

The chain employs TRBV6-5 and TRBJ2-5; D is uncertain. With 6 bases removed from V and 7 bases from J, the gap between germline ends came to 18 bases. Looked up from germline, CDR1 is MNHEY and CDR2 is SVGAGI. The CDR3 is 14 residues long. CDR3 DNA sequence: TGTGCCAGCAGCTTTACCAGTCTCGGCGGGACCCAGTACTTC. Protein: CASSFTSLGGTQYF.

This clone was detected only once. CDR3 in amino acids: CASGPLAGFTGELFF. The CDR3 DNA reads as TGTGCCAGCGGACCGCTAGCGGGATTCACCGGGGAGCTGTTTTTT. The chain uses TRBV11-3 and TRBJ2-2, with 9 bases identical to TRBD2. Trimming cost V 8 bases and J 4 bases; bases outside gene matches: 8. Looked up from germline, CDR1 is SGHNT and CDR2 is YENEEA. CDR3 length: 15 residues. Filled out from reference TRBV11-3 and TRBJ2-2, the complete variable domain reads EAGVVQSPRYKIIEKKQPVAFWCNPISGHNTLYWYLQNLGQGPELLIRYENEEAVDDSQLPKDRFSAERLKGVDSTLKIQPAELGDSAVYLCASGPLAGFTGELFFGEGSRLTVL.

V gene TRBV29-1 combines with J gene TRBJ2-7, with D possibly being TRBD1 (5 bases). Between the trimmed V and J ends, which lost 7 bases and 5 bases, there was a span of 15 bases. This CDR3 spans 12 amino acids. Germline V lookup: CDR1 SQVTM, CDR2 ANQGSEA. The CDR3 DNA sequence: TGCAGCGCCGGATACAGGTACCACGAGCAGTACTTC. It translates to CSAGYRYHEQYF.

CDR3 sequence: CASAPGDYGYQETQYF. The CDR3 DNA sequence: TGTGCCAGCGCCCCGGGGGATTACGGGTACCAAGAGACCCAGTACTTC. The chain uses TRBV7-9 and TRBJ2-5, with D tentatively TRBD2 (6 bases). Germline loops: CDR1 SEHNR, CDR2 FQNEAQ (reference sequence). The CDR3 extends over 16 amino acids. V was pared by 8 bases and J by 0 bases, with 19 bases between.

This clone appeared once. The chain recombines TRBV15 with TRBJ2-1, with 8 bases lining up with TRBD2. The CDR3 has 14 residues. After removal of 0 bases from V and 8 bases from J, the junction contained 3 bases not matched to a gene. Germline lookup yields CDR1 LNHNV and CDR2 YYDKDF (reference sequence). The CDR3 loop reads CATSRDTGGDEQFF. The CDR3 bases are TGTGCCACCAGCAGAGATACCGGGGGGGATGAGCAGTTCTTC.

This clone was recorded a few times. The chain carries TRBV30 and TRBJ2-7; 9 positions match TRBD2. Germline loops: CDR1 GTSNPN, CDR2 SVGIG (reference sequence). The CDR3 has 13 amino acids. V trimming: 7 bases; J trimming: 5 bases; junction bases outside the gene matches: 9. CDR3 sequence reads: CASEKLAGDEQYF. DNA for the CDR3: TGTGCCTCGGAAAAATTAGCGGGAGACGAGCAGTACTTC.

This chain uses TRBV5-6 with TRBJ2-7; 9 bases fit TRBD2. The ends lost 4 bases at V and 6 bases at J; junction bases unmatched: 14. CDR3 length equals 16 residues. Germline assignment: CDR1 SGHDT and CDR2 YYEEEE. The CDR3 sequence: CASSPGAGGPGVEQYF. The CDR3 DNA reads as TGTGCCAGCAGCCCCGGGGCGGGAGGGCCCGGGGTCGAGCAGTACTTC.

In regard to this clone: At one end the junction does not follow the germline gene, possibly because of a read error. V usage is TRBV7-7 and J usage is TRBJ1-3; D not certain. The V gene's germline CDR1 is SSHAT and CDR2 FNYEAQ (reference sequence). The CDR3 is 13 amino acids. The CDR3 loop is CASSLERGNTIYF. CDR3 sequence (DNA): TGTGCTAGCAGCTTAGAGAGGGGAAACACCATATATTTT.

This chain links TRBV6-5 with TRBJ2-1, with D tentatively TRBD2 (5 bases). CDR3 length: 14 amino acids. Trimming removed 6 bases at V and 6 bases at J, with 15 bases between. Per the germline V gene, CDR1 is MNHEY and CDR2 is SVGAGI. CDR3 DNA: TGTGCCAGCAGCACGTCGGACTCCCTCAATGAGCAGTTCTTC. Protein sequence: CASSTSDSLNEQFF.

This clone was observed a handful of times. The CDR3 reads CASKQGARYLGYTF. CDR3 DNA: TGTGCCAGCAAACAGGGGGCGAGATATTTGGGCTACACCTTC. The chain joins TRBV28 to TRBJ1-2; 9 bases line up with TRBD1. The CDR3 covers 14 residues. V lost 7 bases to trimming and J lost 8 bases; unmatched junction nucleotides: 11. CDR1 is MDHEN and CDR2 is SYDVKM in the germline V gene.

The chain uses TRBV7-2 and TRBJ1-4; the match to TRBD1 covers 7 bases. Trimming took 8 bases from V and 7 from J; bases not matched to a gene: 7. CDR1 is SGHTA, CDR2 FQGNSA, per germline. CDR3 length: 13 amino acids. The CDR3 region is CASHDRVTEKLFF. For the CDR3, the DNA is TGTGCCAGCCACGACAGGGTGACTGAAAAACTGTTTTTT.